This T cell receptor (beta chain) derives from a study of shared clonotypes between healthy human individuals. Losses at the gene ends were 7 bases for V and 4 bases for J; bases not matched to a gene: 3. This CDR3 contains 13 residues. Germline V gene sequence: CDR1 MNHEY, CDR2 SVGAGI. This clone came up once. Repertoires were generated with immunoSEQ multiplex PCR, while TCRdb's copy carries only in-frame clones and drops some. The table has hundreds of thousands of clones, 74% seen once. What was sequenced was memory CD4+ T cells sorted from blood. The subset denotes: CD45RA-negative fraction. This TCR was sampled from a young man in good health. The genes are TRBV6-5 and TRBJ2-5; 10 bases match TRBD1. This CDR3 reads CASTGTGVETQYF. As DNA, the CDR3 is TGTGCCAGCACCGGGACAGGGGTAGAGACCCAGTACTTC.